This record concerns one T cell receptor beta chain sequence. Its recognized antigen is unknown. No much larger clonotype is one base removed from it; base qualities were not supplied. Library preparation was by RT-PCR. The sample was run on an Illumina MiSeq. TCRdb ran its own pipeline on the public reads, namely fastp trimming at Q25 and MiXCR clone calling, and kept in-frame beta chains. Rows are unified per CDR3 protein, each entry keeping the most common DNA and genes. The sample contains about 680,000 distinct CDR3 sequences, 13% to 15% of them found a single time. The ten top clones hold 3.6% of the sample. Relative to germline, V is missing 2 bases and J is missing 6 bases, with 9 bases of the junction outside any gene match. CDR1 and CDR2, looked up from the germline V gene (reference sequence), are DFQATT and SNEGSKA. Measured from the cysteine to the phenylalanine, the CDR3 is 14 residues long. The kept DNA is CDR3 alone, 42 bases in frame from the first base.

The sample comes from a study (dated by TCRdb to 2015 to 2016). The sample was memory CD4+ T cells from blood. The chain is assembled from TRBV20-1 and TRBJ1-2, with 7 bases matching TRBD1. This TCR came from a female donor in good health, serving as a healthy control. The CDR3 loop reads CSARIGDSLHGYTF. The DNA sequence is given as TGCAGTGCTAGAATTGGGGACAGTCTTCATGGCTACACCTTC.